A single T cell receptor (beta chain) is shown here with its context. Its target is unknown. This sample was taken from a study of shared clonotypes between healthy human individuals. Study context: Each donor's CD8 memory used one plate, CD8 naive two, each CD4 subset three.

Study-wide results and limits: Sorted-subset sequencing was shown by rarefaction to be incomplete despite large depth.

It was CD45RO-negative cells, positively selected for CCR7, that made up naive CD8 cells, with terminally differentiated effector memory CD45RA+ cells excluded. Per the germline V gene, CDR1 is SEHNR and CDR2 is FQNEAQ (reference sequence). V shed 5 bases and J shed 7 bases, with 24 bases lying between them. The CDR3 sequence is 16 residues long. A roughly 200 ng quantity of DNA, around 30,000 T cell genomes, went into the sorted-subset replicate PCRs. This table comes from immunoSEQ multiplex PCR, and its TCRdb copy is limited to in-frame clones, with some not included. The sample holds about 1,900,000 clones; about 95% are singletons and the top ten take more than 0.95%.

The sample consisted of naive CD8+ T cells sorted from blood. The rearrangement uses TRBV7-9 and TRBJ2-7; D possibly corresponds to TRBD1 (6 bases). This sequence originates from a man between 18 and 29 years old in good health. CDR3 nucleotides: TGTGCCAGCAGCCACCCCACAAAAATTAGGACAGAAGAGCAGTACTTC. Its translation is CASSHPTKIRTEEQYF.